This T cell receptor (beta chain) is from a study of response to subunit inactivated influenza vaccine. Study-level findings and limits: With each seasonal influenza vaccination, the authors suggested, few new T cells are recruited.

This clonotype was seen repeatedly, ten times or more. Its antigen is unidentified. The CDR3 has 14 amino acids. The V gene lost 6 bases and the J gene lost 5 bases, with 16 bases spanning the gap. CDR1 and CDR2 (germline): MGHDK, SYGVNS. TCRdb recomputed calls from the RT-PCR reads with MiXCR, one row per CDR3 protein. The sample yields approximately 570,000 distinct CDR3 sequences, 7.6% seen once. This TCR came from a man between 50 and 69 years old who received an inactivated influenza vaccine. The specimen was PBMCs from blood, collected around 2 years after vaccination. V gene TRBV25-1 combines with J gene TRBJ2-5; the D call may be TRBD1 or TRBD2 (5 bases each). The chain's CDR3 is CASRDVGGPETQYF. In nucleotides, the CDR3 is TGTGCCAGCAGGGACGTTGGGGGTCCTGAGACCCAGTACTTC.